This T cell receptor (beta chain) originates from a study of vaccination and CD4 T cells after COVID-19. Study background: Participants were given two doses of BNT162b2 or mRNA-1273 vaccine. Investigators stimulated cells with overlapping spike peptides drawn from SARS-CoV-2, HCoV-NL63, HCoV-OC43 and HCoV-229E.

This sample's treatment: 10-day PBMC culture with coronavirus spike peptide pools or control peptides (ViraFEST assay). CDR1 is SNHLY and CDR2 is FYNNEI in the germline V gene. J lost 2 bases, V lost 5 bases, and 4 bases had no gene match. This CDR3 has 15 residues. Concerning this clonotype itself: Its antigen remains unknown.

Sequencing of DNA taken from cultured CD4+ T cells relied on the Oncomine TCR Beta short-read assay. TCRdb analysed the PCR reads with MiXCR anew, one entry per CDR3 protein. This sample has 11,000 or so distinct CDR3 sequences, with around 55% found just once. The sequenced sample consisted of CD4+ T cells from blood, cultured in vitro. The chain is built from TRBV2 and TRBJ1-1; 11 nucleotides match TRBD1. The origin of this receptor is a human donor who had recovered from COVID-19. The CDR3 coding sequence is TGTGCCAGCAGTAGGGACAGGGGGAGAAACACTGAAGCTTTCTTT. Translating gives CASSRDRGRNTEAFF. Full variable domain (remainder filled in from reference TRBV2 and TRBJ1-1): EPEVTQTPSHQVTQMGQEVILRCVPISNHLYFYWYRQILGQKVEFLVSFYNNEISEKSEIFDDQFSVERPDGSNFTLKIRSTKLEDSAMYFCASSRDRGRNTEAFFGQGTRLTVV.